Shown below are 5 T cell receptor beta chains from a single sample sequenced in a study of blood T cell repertoires in COVID-19. Sequencing was performed with immunoSEQ multiplex PCR; in TCRdb, only in-frame clones are kept and a portion is missing. The sample lists about 140,000 clones; 84% were seen once. Sequenced sample: PBMCs or T cells enriched from blood (not recorded which). The source is a woman in her late teens or twenties who had been exposed to COVID-19.

The J gene is TRBJ1-6, the V gene TRBV28, with 12 bases that match TRBD1. V lost 7 bases, J lost 8 bases, and 9 bases stayed unmatched. CDR1 and CDR2 from the germline V gene are MDHEN and SYDVKM. The CDR3 extends over 16 amino acids. The CDR3 DNA reads as TGTGCCAGCACTTTCCGGGACAGGGGGCTTCATTCACCCCTCCACTTT. Residues: CASTFRDRGLHSPLHF.

This clone appeared a few times. The rearrangement joins TRBV6-2 or TRBV6-3 to TRBJ1-5; 7 bases line up with TRBD1. CDR3 size: 15 residues. V lost 0 bases, J lost 2 bases, and 1 base stayed unmatched. Germline V gene lookup returns CDR1 MNHEY and CDR2 SVGEGT. Here the CDR3 reads CASSYSQGGNQPQHF. CDR3 coding DNA: TGTGCCAGCAGTTACTCTCAGGGGGGCAATCAGCCCCAGCATTTT.

This clone was observed a handful of times. The chain employs TRBV6-5 and TRBJ2-7, with 12 bases lining up with TRBD2. CDR1 MNHEY and CDR2 SVGAGI come from the germline V gene. This CDR3 spans 16 amino acids. Unmatched junction bases numbered 4, after V lost 0 bases and J lost 4 bases. This CDR3 is CASSYSPTSGSYEQYF. In nucleotides, the CDR3 is TGTGCCAGCAGTTACTCTCCGACTAGCGGGAGTTACGAGCAGTACTTC.

The genes are TRBV6-5 and TRBJ2-7; TRBD2 matches 9 bases. Germline assignment: CDR1 MNHEY and CDR2 SVGAGI. The V and J ends lost 6 bases and 5 bases, in that order; junction bases with no gene match: 8. This CDR3 region has 14 residues. CDR3 coding DNA: TGTGCCAGCAGAGCCGGGACTAGCCTTGACGAGCAGTACTTC. Protein sequence: CASRAGTSLDEQYF.

The rearrangement uses TRBV6-4 and TRBJ2-1; TRBD2 matches 9 bases. Germline V gene data show CDR1 as MRHNA and CDR2 as SNTAGT. This CDR3 contains 15 residues. V shed 4 bases, J shed 6 bases, and the junction held 7 bases outside the gene matches. The CDR3 protein is CASSVRREGINEQFF. DNA of the CDR3: TGTGCCAGCAGTGTAAGGCGGGAGGGGATCAATGAGCAGTTCTTC.